The entry below gives a single TCR beta chain sequence along with its context. CDR3 length: 13 amino acids. Germline V lookup: CDR1 MNHEY, CDR2 SMNVEV (reference sequence). V was shortened by 7 bases and J by 2 bases, with 11 bases between the two germline ends. This sample was included in a study of blood T cell repertoires in COVID-19. Participant-reported clinical history was the basis for cohort assignment. Only in-frame clones appear in the TCRdb table, and some are missing; sequencing was by immunoSEQ multiplex PCR. The repertoire includes 80,000 to 130,000 clones, just over 85% of them detected once, and under 3.5% sits in the top ten.

Input material: PBMCs or T cells enriched from blood (not recorded which). The TCR sequence derives from a woman aged 45-65 years who had recovered from COVID-19. The V gene is TRBV27, the J gene TRBJ2-5, with TRBD1 as a possible D gene (6 bases). Here the CDR3 DNA reads TGTGCCAGCAACCCGACAGGACAAGAGACCCAGTACTTC. Encoded protein: CASNPTGQETQYF.